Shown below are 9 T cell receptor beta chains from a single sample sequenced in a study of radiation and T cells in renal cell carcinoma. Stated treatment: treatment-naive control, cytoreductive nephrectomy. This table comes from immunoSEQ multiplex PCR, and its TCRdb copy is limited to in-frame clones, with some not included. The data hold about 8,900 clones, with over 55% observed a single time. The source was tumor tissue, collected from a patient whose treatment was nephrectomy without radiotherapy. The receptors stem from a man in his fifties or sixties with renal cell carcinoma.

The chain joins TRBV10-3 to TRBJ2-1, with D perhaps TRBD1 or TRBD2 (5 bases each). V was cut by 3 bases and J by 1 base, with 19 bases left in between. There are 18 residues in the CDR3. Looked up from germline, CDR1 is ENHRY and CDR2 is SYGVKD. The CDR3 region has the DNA TGTGCCATCAGTGATGGGCTAGCTAGGGGAAATTCCTACAATGAGCAGTTCTTC. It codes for CAISDGLARGNSYNEQFF.

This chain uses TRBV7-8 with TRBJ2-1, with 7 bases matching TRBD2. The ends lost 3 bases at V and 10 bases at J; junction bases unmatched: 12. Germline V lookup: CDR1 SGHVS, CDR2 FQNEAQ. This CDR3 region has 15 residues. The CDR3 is CASSFPGRGVPEQFF. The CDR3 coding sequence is TGTGCCAGCAGCTTCCCGGGACGGGGGGTTCCCGAGCAGTTCTTC.

The CDR3 here is CASSRDSSGNTIYF. In nucleotides, the CDR3 is TGCGCCAGCAGCCGCGACAGCTCTGGAAACACCATATATTTT. The gene calls are TRBV5-1 and TRBJ1-3, with D possibly matching TRBD1 (5 bases). This CDR3 is built from 14 residues. Trimming removed 4 bases at V and 0 bases at J, with 8 bases between. Per germline, CDR1 SGHRS and CDR2 YFSETQ.

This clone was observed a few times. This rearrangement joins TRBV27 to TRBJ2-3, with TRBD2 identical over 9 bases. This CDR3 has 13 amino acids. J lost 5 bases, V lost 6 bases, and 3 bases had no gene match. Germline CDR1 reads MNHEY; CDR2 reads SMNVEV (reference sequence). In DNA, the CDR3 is TGTGCCAGCAGATTACTAGCGGGAGATACGCAGTATTTT. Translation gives CASRLLAGDTQYF.

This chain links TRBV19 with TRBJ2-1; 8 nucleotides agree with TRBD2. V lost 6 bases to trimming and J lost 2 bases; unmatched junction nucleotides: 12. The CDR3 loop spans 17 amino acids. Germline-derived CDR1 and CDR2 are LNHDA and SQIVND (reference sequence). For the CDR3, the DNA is TGTGCCAGTAGGCCATCCTTACTAGCGGCTACCTACAATGAGCAGTTCTTC. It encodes CASRPSLLAATYNEQFF.

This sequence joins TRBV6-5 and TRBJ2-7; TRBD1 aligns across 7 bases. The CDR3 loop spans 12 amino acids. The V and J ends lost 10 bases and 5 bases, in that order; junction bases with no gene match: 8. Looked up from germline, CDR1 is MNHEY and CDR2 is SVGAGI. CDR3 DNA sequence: TGTGCCACAGAGACAGGGTCCCACGAGCAGTACTTC. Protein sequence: CATETGSHEQYF.

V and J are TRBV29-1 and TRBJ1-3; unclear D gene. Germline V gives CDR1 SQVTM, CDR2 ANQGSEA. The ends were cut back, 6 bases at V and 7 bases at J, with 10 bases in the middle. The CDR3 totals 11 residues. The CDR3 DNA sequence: TGCAGCGTCGCCACCGAGAACACCATATATTTT. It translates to CSVATENTIYF.

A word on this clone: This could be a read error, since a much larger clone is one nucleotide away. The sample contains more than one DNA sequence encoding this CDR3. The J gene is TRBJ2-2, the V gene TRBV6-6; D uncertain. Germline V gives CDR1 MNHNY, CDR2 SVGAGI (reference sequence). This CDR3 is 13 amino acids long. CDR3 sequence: CASELGVGGELFF. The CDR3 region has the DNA TGCGCCAGCGAATTGGGTGTTGGCGGGGAGCTGTTTTTT.

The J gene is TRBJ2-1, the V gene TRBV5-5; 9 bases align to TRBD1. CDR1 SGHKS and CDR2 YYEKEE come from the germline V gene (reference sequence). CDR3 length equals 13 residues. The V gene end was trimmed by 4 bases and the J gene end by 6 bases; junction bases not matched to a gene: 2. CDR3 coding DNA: TGTGCCAGCAGCCGGGACAGGGTCAATGAGCAGTTCTTC. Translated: CASSRDRVNEQFF.